The rows below give T cell receptor beta chains drawn from one sample of a study of CD8+CD57+ T cells in acquired aplastic anemia. TCRdb re-derived calls from the reads in MiXCR, one entry per CDR3 protein. This table holds around 200,000 distinct CDR3 sequences, roughly three fifths found once. The sequenced sample consisted of sorted CD4+, CD8+, or CD8+CD57+ T cells (not recorded which) from PBMCs. The receptors derive from a human donor with aplastic anemia. The CDR3 runs from the conserved cysteine through the conserved F or W. D genes are given only for firm matches. Size is omitted from some rows. Given values are once, few, many or a class for expanded clones.

TRBJ2-7	12	-	TRBV29-1	-	CSVEGRPYEQYF	TGCAGCGTTGAAGGCAGGCCCTACGAGCAGTACTTC
TRBJ2-7	15	-	TRBV2	-	CASSVDGGGTYEQYF	TGTGCCAGCAGCGTAGACGGGGGAGGAACCTACGAGCAGTACTTC
TRBJ1-2	14	TRBD1	TRBV7-8	few	CASTDRETNYGYTF	TGTGCCAGCACGGACAGGGAGACTAACTATGGCTACACCTTC
TRBJ1-1	16	TRBD1	TRBV7-9	-	CASSPGQGYGSTEAFF	TGTGCCAGCAGCCCGGGACAGGGGTACGGAAGCACTGAAGCTTTCTTT
TRBJ2-3	14	-	TRBV10-3	-	CAISDRANTDTQYF	TGTGCCATCAGTGATCGAGCCAACACAGATACGCAGTATTTT
TRBJ2-3	14	TRBD1	TRBV10-1	once	CATRGTGSPDTQYF	TGTGCCACGCGAGGGACAGGGTCGCCAGATACGCAGTATTTT
TRBJ2-7	16	TRBD2	TRBV12-3/TRBV12-4	-	CASSLGAGRDFYVQYF	TGTGCCAGCAGTTTAGGGGCAGGGAGGGATTTCTATGTGCAGTACTTC
TRBJ1-1	13	-	TRBV30	-	CAWSVTQGIEAFF	TGTGCCTGGAGTGTTACCCAAGGGATTGAAGCTTTCTTT
TRBJ2-7	11	-	TRBV2	-	CASDRGEEQYF	TGTGCCAGCGACCGAGGGGAAGAGCAGTACTTC
TRBJ1-2	16	-	TRBV13	-	CASSLALGQLPGGYTF	TGTGCCAGCAGCTTAGCCCTTGGGCAACTTCCCGGTGGCTACACCTTC
TRBJ1-2	15	-	TRBV19	many	CASSIAWGDDYGYTF	TGTGCCAGTAGTATAGCATGGGGAGACGACTATGGCTACACCTTC
TRBJ1-5	15	-	TRBV15	-	CATGRGRGSNQPQRF	TGTGCCACCGGCAGGGGTCGAGGGAGCAATCAGCCCCAGCGTTTT
TRBJ2-7	15	-	TRBV15	many	CATSTNHRNPYEQYF	TGTGCCACCAGCACAAACCACAGGAATCCCTACGAGCAGTACTTC
TRBJ2-7	12	-	TRBV5-1	few	CASSFAEGRQYF	TGCGCCAGCAGCTTTGCTGAGGGTAGGCAGTACTTC
TRBJ1-3	15	-	TRBV7-2	-	CASSLSGSSGSTIYF	TGTGCCAGCAGCTTATCGGGGTCAAGTGGAAGCACCATATATTTT
TRBJ2-7	15	-	TRBV10-3	-	CAIRGQSRLPYEQYF	TGTGCCATCAGAGGACAGTCGAGGTTACCCTACGAGCAGTACTTC
TRBJ1-4	14	TRBD1	TRBV25-1	-	CASSRTGGSEKLFF	TGTGCCAGCTCAAGGACAGGGGGGAGTGAAAAACTGTTTTTT
TRBJ1-1	13	-	TRBV2	-	CASSERELTEAFF	TGTGCCAGCAGTGAACGGGAACTCACTGAAGCTTTCTTT
TRBJ1-3	16	-	TRBV7-3	-	CASSFGDSRSGNTIYF	TGTGCCAGCAGCTTCGGAGACAGTCGCTCTGGAAACACCATATATTTT
TRBJ2-7	18	TRBD2	TRBV7-8	-	CASSLVAGGRISYYEQYF	TGTGCCAGCAGCTTAGTGGCGGGGGGCCGAATATCCTACTACGAGCAGTACTTC
TRBJ2-1	10	-	TRBV13	-	CASSRREQFF	TGCGCCAGCAGCCGTCGTGAGCAGTTCTTC
TRBJ2-3	20	-	TRBV20-1	once	CSARDKARYSSGLMADTQYF	TGCAGTGCTAGAGATAAGGCCCGGTACTCCTCCGGACTTATGGCAGATACGCAGTATTTT
TRBJ1-2	16	-	TRBV5-5	-	CASSHCFGGTNYGYTF	TGTGCCAGCAGCCATTGTTTCGGGGGGACCAACTATGGCTACACCTTC
TRBJ2-1	12	-	TRBV5-1	-	CASSLIYGEQFF	TGCGCCAGCAGCTTGATCTACGGTGAGCAGTTCTTC
TRBJ1-4	14	-	TRBV20-1	few	CSAPSGTTNEKLFF	TGCAGTGCGCCTAGTGGTACAACTAATGAAAAACTGTTTTTT
TRBJ1-4	16	TRBD1	TRBV2	-	CASSEQGTAYNEKLFF	TGTGCCAGCAGTGAACAGGGGACAGCTTACAATGAAAAACTGTTTTTT
TRBJ2-1	13	-	TRBV7-9	many	CASSAARAGEQFF	TGTGCCAGCAGCGCCGCTAGGGCGGGCGAGCAGTTCTTC
TRBJ2-7	14	-	TRBV20-1	few	CSALVPQGFYEQYF	TGCAGTGCTCTGGTTCCTCAGGGTTTCTACGAGCAGTACTTC
TRBJ1-2	13	-	TRBV25-1	-	CASSQSNNYGYTF	TGCGCCAGCAGCCAAAGTAACAACTACGGCTACACCTTC
TRBJ2-1	14	-	TRBV9	-	CASSPRDTRNEQFF	TGTGCCAGCAGCCCTCGGGACACGAGGAATGAGCAGTTCTTC
TRBJ2-3	20	TRBD2	TRBV15	-	CATSSDPGLAGEGLVDTQYF	TGTGCCACCAGCAGCGATCCCGGACTAGCGGGAGAGGGGTTAGTAGATACGCAGTATTTT
TRBJ1-3	15	TRBD1	TRBV7-7	-	CASSLETGPGNTIYF	TGTGCTAGCAGCTTAGAGACAGGGCCTGGAAACACCATATATTTT
TRBJ1-1	14	TRBD1	TRBV30	few	CAWSLTGMDTEAFF	TGTGCCTGGAGTTTGACAGGGATGGACACTGAAGCTTTCTTT
TRBJ1-1	18	TRBD1	TRBV7-6	-	CASSPITTTGGEEEEAFF	TGTGCCAGCAGCCCAATAACAACGACAGGGGGCGAAGAAGAGGAAGCTTTCTTT
TRBJ1-1	13	-	TRBV27	many	CASSLARNTEAFF	TGTGCCAGCAGTTTGGCCAGGAACACTGAAGCTTTCTTT
TRBJ2-3	16	-	TRBV7-2	-	CATSDRTSSGTDTQYF	TGTGCCACCAGTGATCGGACTTCTTCAGGGACAGATACGCAGTATTTT
TRBJ2-3	16	TRBD1	TRBV11-2	many	CASSLPGTGTTDTQYF	TGTGCCAGCAGCTTGCCCGGGACAGGCACCACAGATACGCAGTATTTT
TRBJ1-2	14	TRBD1	TRBV10-3	many	CAISAGQGADGYTF	TGTGCCATCAGTGCCGGACAGGGGGCAGATGGCTACACCTTC
TRBJ1-6	13	TRBD1	TRBV20-1	-	CSATTGAFSPLHF	TGCAGTGCTACGACAGGGGCGTTTTCACCCCTCCACTTT
TRBJ2-2	12	-	TRBV24-1	-	CATSDDTGELFF	TGTGCCACCAGTGACGACACCGGGGAGCTGTTTTTT
TRBJ1-4	15	-	TRBV7-8	once	CASSLEGGLDEKLFF	TGTGCCAGCAGCTTAGAGGGGGGACTGGATGAAAAACTGTTTTTT
TRBJ2-1	16	-	TRBV7-9	many	CASSTAGSGGYNEQFF	TGTGCCAGCAGCACCGCCGGCAGCGGCGGCTACAATGAGCAGTTCTTC
TRBJ2-7	14	TRBD1	TRBV20-1	-	CSATGTGGTYEQYF	TGCAGTGCAACCGGGACAGGGGGGACCTACGAGCAGTACTTC
TRBJ2-7	14	-	TRBV2	-	CASAEWTGTYEQYF	TGTGCCAGCGCCGAATGGACGGGAACCTACGAGCAGTACTTC
TRBJ2-7	15	-	TRBV12-3/TRBV12-4	many	CASSAGTASFYEQYF	TGTGCCAGCAGTGCGGGGACCGCCTCTTTCTACGAGCAGTACTTC
TRBJ2-7	14	-	TRBV20-1	-	CSASSAGFAYEQYF	TGCAGTGCTAGTTCAGCTGGGTTTGCCTACGAGCAGTACTTC
TRBJ1-1	15	-	TRBV6-5	-	CASSYSRSGYAEAFF	TGTGCCAGCAGTTACTCGAGATCCGGGTACGCTGAAGCTTTCTTT
TRBJ2-1	13	TRBD2	TRBV20-1	-	CSARGLAGLEQFF	TGCAGTGCTAGGGGACTAGCGGGGCTAGAGCAGTTCTTC